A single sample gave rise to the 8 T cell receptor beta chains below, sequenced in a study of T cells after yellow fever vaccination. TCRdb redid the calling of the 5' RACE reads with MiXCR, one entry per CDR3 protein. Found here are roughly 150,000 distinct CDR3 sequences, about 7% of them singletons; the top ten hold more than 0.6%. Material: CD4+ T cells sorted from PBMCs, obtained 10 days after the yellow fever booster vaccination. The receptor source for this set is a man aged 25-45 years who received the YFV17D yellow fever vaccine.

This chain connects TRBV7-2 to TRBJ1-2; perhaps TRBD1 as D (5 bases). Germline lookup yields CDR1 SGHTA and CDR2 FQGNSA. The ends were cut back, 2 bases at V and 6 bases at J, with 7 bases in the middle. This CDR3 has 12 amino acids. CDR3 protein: CASSLRQHGYTF. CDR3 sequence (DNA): TGTGCCAGCAGCTTAAGACAGCATGGCTACACCTTC. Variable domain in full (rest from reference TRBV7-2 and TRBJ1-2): GAGVSQSPSNKVTEKGKDVELRCDPISGHTALYWYRQSLGQGLEFLIYFQGNSAPDKSGLPSDRFSAERTGGSVSTLTIQRTQQEDSAVYLCASSLRQHGYTFGSGTRLTVV.

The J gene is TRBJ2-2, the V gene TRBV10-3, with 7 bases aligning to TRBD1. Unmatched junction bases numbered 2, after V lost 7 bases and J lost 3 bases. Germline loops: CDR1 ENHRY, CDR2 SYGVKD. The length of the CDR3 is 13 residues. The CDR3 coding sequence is TGTGCCATCAAAACAGGGGACACCGGGGAGCTGTTTTTT. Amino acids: CAIKTGDTGELFF.

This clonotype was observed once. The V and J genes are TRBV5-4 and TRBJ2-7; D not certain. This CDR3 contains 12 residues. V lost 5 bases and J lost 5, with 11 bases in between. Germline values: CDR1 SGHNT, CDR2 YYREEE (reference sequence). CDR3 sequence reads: CASRLPRNEQYF. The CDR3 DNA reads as TGTGCCAGCAGGTTGCCGCGAAACGAGCAGTACTTC. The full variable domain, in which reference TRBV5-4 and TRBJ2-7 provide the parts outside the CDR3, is ETGVTQSPTHLIKTRGQQVTLRCSSQSGHNTVSWYQQALGQGPQFIFQYYREEENGRGNFPPRFSGLQFPNYSSELNVNALELDDSALYLCASRLPRNEQYFGPGTRLTVT.

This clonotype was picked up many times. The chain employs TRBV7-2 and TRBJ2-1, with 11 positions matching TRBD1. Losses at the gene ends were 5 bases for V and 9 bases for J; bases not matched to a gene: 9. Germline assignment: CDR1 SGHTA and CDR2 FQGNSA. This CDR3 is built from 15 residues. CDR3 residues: CASSMTGTGGGEQFF. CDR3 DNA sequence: TGTGCCAGCAGCATGACCGGGACAGGGGGGGGTGAGCAGTTCTTC.

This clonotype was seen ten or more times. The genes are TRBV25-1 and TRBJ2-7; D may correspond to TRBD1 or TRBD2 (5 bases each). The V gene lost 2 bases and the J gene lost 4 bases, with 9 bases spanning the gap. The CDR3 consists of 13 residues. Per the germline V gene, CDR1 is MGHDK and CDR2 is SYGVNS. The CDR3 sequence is CASSEPGGYEQYF. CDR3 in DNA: TGTGCCAGCAGTGAACCTGGGGGTTACGAGCAGTACTTC.

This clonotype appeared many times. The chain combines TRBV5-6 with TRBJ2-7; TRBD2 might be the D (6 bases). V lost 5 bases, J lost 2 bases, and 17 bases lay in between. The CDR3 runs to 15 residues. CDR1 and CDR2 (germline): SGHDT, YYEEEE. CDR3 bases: TGTGCCAGCAGTTGGGGCCAGGCGGGAACCTACGAGCAGTACTTC. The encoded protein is CASSWGQAGTYEQYF.

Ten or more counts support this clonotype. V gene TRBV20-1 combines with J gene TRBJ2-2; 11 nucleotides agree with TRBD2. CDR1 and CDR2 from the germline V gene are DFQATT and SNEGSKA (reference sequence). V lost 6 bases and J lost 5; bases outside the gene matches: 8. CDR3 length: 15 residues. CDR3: CSALPSGRQTGELFF. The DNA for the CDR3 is TGCAGTGCGCTCCCTAGCGGGAGGCAGACCGGGGAGCTGTTTTTT.

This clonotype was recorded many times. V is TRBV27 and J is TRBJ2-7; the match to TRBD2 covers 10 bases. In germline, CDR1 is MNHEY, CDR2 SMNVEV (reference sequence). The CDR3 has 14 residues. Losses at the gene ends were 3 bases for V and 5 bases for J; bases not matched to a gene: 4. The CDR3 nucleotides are TGTGCCAGCAGTTTCGGACTAGCGGTCCACGAGCAGTACTTC. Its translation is CASSFGLAVHEQYF.